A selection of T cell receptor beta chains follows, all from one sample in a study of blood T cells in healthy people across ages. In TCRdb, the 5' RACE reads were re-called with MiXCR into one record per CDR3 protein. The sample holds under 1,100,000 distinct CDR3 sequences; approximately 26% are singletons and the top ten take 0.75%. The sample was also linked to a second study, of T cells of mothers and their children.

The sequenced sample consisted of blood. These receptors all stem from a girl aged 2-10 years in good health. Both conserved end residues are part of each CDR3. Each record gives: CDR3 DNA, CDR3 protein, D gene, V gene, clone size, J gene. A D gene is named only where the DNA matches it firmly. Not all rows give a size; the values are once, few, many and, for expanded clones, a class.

DNA: TGCAGTGCTGATCAGGGCTACAATGAGCAGTTCTTC; CDR3: CSADQGYNEQFF; D: -; V: TRBV20-1; size: -; J: TRBJ2-1
DNA: TGCGCCAGCAGCCAAGTGGAGGGCCATCAGCCCCAGCATTTT; CDR3: CASSQVEGHQPQHF; D: -; V: TRBV4-3; size: -; J: TRBJ1-5
DNA: TGTGCCAGCAGCCCAATAGAGGCAGGTAGCTATGGCTACACCTTC; CDR3: CASSPIEAGSYGYTF; D: -; V: TRBV7-2; size: -; J: TRBJ1-2
DNA: TGTGCCAGCCCCCGAGGCAGGTCCCCCGACCACGAGCAGTACTTC; CDR3: CASPRGRSPDHEQYF; D: -; V: TRBV2; size: few; J: TRBJ2-7
DNA: TGCGCCGGCAGCGACAGGGGGCTTAGGGAGACCCAGTACTTC; CDR3: CAGSDRGLRETQYF; D: TRBD1; V: TRBV4-3; size: few; J: TRBJ2-5
DNA: TGTGCCAGCAGTTTACTGAGGAACGGCTACGAGCAGTACTTC; CDR3: CASSLLRNGYEQYF; D: -; V: TRBV12-3/TRBV12-4; size: -; J: TRBJ2-7
DNA: TGTGCCAGCAGCTTTTGGTTAGAAAGCGGCAAGACCCAGTACTTC; CDR3: CASSFWLESGKTQYF; D: -; V: TRBV13; size: -; J: TRBJ2-5
DNA: TGTGCCAGCAGCTGGAGAACAGGGGGTAGTAATTCACCCCTCCACTTT; CDR3: CASSWRTGGSNSPLHF; D: TRBD1; V: TRBV11-3; size: -; J: TRBJ1-6
DNA: TGTGCCAGCAGGCGAAACAGTAACACTGAAGCTTTCTTT; CDR3: CASRRNSNTEAFF; D: -; V: TRBV12-3/TRBV12-4; size: -; J: TRBJ1-1
DNA: TGTGCCAGCAGATCAACAGGGGGCACAGATACGCAGTATTTT; CDR3: CASRSTGGTDTQYF; D: TRBD1; V: TRBV7-2; size: -; J: TRBJ2-3
DNA: TGCAGCGTTGGAGCCCTCAAAGATACGCAGTATTTT; CDR3: CSVGALKDTQYF; D: -; V: TRBV29-1; size: -; J: TRBJ2-3
DNA: TGTGCCAGCAGTTCACGGGACGGACACAATGAGCAGTTCTTC; CDR3: CASSSRDGHNEQFF; D: -; V: TRBV27; size: few; J: TRBJ2-1
DNA: TGTGCCAGCGTACGGGACGGCTCCTACGAGCAGTACTTC; CDR3: CASVRDGSYEQYF; D: -; V: TRBV6-2/TRBV6-3; size: -; J: TRBJ2-7
DNA: TGTGCCAGCAGTTACACGGGAGGCTCCCACGAGCAGTACTTC; CDR3: CASSYTGGSHEQYF; D: TRBD2; V: TRBV6-2/TRBV6-3; size: few; J: TRBJ2-7
DNA: TGTGCCAGCAGCGAGGATAAAGGGGTGACCTACGAGCGGTACTTC; CDR3: CASSEDKGVTYERYF; D: -; V: TRBV2; size: -; J: TRBJ2-7
DNA: TGCGCCAGCAGCCAAGGGGGTGCAGGGGGCTGGGAAGACTACGAGCAGTACTTC; CDR3: CASSQGGAGGWEDYEQYF; D: TRBD1; V: TRBV4-1; size: -; J: TRBJ2-7
DNA: TGTGCCAGCAGTGACAGGGAGCTTTACGAGCAGTACTTC; CDR3: CASSDRELYEQYF; D: TRBD1; V: TRBV27; size: -; J: TRBJ2-7
DNA: TGTGCCATCAGTGAGGAGGGTACGAACTATGGCTACACCTTC; CDR3: CAISEEGTNYGYTF; D: -; V: TRBV10-3; size: few; J: TRBJ1-2
DNA: TGCAGTGCTAGAGTCGGCAGGGACAATGAAGCTTTCTTT; CDR3: CSARVGRDNEAFF; D: -; V: TRBV20-1; size: few; J: TRBJ1-1
DNA: TGTGCCAGCAGTCCGACGGGACTTCTCACCGGGGAGCTGTTTTTT; CDR3: CASSPTGLLTGELFF; D: -; V: TRBV12-3/TRBV12-4; size: few; J: TRBJ2-2
DNA: TGTGCCAGCAGTCTAGTAGGGCTTTCTAACTATGGCTACACCTTC; CDR3: CASSLVGLSNYGYTF; D: -; V: TRBV27; size: few; J: TRBJ1-2
DNA: TGTGCCAGCAGTGAGGTAGCGGGATTCACAGATACGCAGTATTTT; CDR3: CASSEVAGFTDTQYF; D: TRBD2; V: TRBV6-4; size: -; J: TRBJ2-3
DNA: TGTGCCAGCAGGAGGGCAGGGGGCATGTACGAGCAGTACTTC; CDR3: CASRRAGGMYEQYF; D: TRBD1; V: TRBV7-8; size: -; J: TRBJ2-7
DNA: TGTGCCAGCAGTTCCGGGGGGGCTGCAGATACGCAGTATTTT; CDR3: CASSSGGAADTQYF; D: TRBD2; V: TRBV12-3/TRBV12-4; size: once; J: TRBJ2-3
DNA: TGCAGTGCTAGAGATATAGCTTTCTACGAGCAGTACTTC; CDR3: CSARDIAFYEQYF; D: -; V: TRBV20-1; size: -; J: TRBJ2-7
DNA: TGCGCCAGCAGCTTGCGGGCCCCGCGAGGTGGGTACAATGAGCAGTTCTTC; CDR3: CASSLRAPRGGYNEQFF; D: -; V: TRBV5-1; size: -; J: TRBJ2-1
DNA: TGTGCCAGCAGTTCACATAGAGGAGACCCTACGGGCACAGATACGCAGTATTTT; CDR3: CASSSHRGDPTGTDTQYF; D: -; V: TRBV12-3/TRBV12-4; size: -; J: TRBJ2-3
DNA: TGCAGCGTTGGGGCAGAAGCAGATACGCAGTATTTT; CDR3: CSVGAEADTQYF; D: -; V: TRBV29-1; size: few; J: TRBJ2-3
DNA: TGTGCCAGCAGCTACGGGACAGCAGAGACCCAGTACTTC; CDR3: CASSYGTAETQYF; D: TRBD1; V: TRBV11-2; size: few; J: TRBJ2-5
DNA: TGTGCCAGCAGCTTAGAAGCAGGGGTTGAAAAACTGTTTTTT; CDR3: CASSLEAGVEKLFF; D: -; V: TRBV7-6; size: few; J: TRBJ1-4
DNA: TGTGCCAGTTCTCCATGGACGAACACTGAAGCTTTCTTT; CDR3: CASSPWTNTEAFF; D: -; V: TRBV7-2; size: few; J: TRBJ1-1
DNA: TGTGCCAGCACAACGAAGCCTAGTTCTGGGGCCAACGTCCTGACTTTC; CDR3: CASTTKPSSGANVLTF; D: -; V: TRBV6-1; size: few; J: TRBJ2-6
DNA: TGTGCCAGCAGCTACCTAGCGGGAGGGGGCAATGAGCAGTTCTTC; CDR3: CASSYLAGGGNEQFF; D: TRBD2; V: TRBV7-3; size: -; J: TRBJ2-1
DNA: TGCGCCAGCAGCCAAGGTGTGGGAGGGTATCACACCGGGGAGCTGTTTTTT; CDR3: CASSQGVGGYHTGELFF; D: TRBD2; V: TRBV4-1; size: -; J: TRBJ2-2
DNA: TGTGCCAGCAGTCCCAAGGGACTAGCGGGAGTTCGTGGCTACGAGCAGTACTTC; CDR3: CASSPKGLAGVRGYEQYF; D: TRBD2; V: TRBV12-3/TRBV12-4; size: -; J: TRBJ2-7
DNA: TGTGCCAGTACCCCGACTCGGTTGGAGACCCAGTACTTC; CDR3: CASTPTRLETQYF; D: -; V: TRBV28; size: -; J: TRBJ2-5
DNA: TGCGCCAGCAGCCCGGGACAGCACATGAACACTGAAGCTTTCTTT; CDR3: CASSPGQHMNTEAFF; D: TRBD1; V: TRBV5-1; size: -; J: TRBJ1-1
DNA: TGCAGTGCTAGAGGGCAACTTAGCAATCAGCCCCAGCATTTT; CDR3: CSARGQLSNQPQHF; D: -; V: TRBV20-1; size: few; J: TRBJ1-5
DNA: TGTGCCAGCAGCCAGGTAGCGGGGAACACCTACGAGCAGTACTTC; CDR3: CASSQVAGNTYEQYF; D: TRBD2; V: TRBV4-2; size: -; J: TRBJ2-7
DNA: TGTGCCAGCAGCTTAGGGCCGGGACTCTACAATGAGCAGTTCTTC; CDR3: CASSLGPGLYNEQFF; D: -; V: TRBV13; size: few; J: TRBJ2-1
DNA: TGCAGCGCTAATCCCCAGGGGACGCAGTTCTTC; CDR3: CSANPQGTQFF; D: -; V: TRBV29-1; size: -; J: TRBJ2-1
DNA: TGCGGCTACTGGAGGACAGGGTCCTACGAGCAGTACTTC; CDR3: CGYWRTGSYEQYF; D: TRBD1; V: TRBV29-1; size: -; J: TRBJ2-7
DNA: TGTGCCAGCAGTGAACTTCAAGGGGGTGGGTATGGCTACACCTTC; CDR3: CASSELQGGGYGYTF; D: -; V: TRBV6-1; size: few; J: TRBJ1-2
DNA: TGTGCCAGCAGTGAGGGGTTGACAGGTCAAGAGACCCAGTACTTC; CDR3: CASSEGLTGQETQYF; D: -; V: TRBV2; size: -; J: TRBJ2-5
DNA: TGTGCCAGTAGTATTACGGGTACCTACAATGGGCAGTTCTTC; CDR3: CASSITGTYNGQFF; D: -; V: TRBV19; size: -; J: TRBJ2-1
DNA: TGTGCCAGCAGTTCCAAGGCCCTAGGCTCCTACGAGCAGTACTTC; CDR3: CASSSKALGSYEQYF; D: -; V: TRBV28; size: -; J: TRBJ2-7
DNA: TGTGCCAGTAGTCCCGGGACAGGGAACGTCCTGACTTTC; CDR3: CASSPGTGNVLTF; D: TRBD1; V: TRBV19; size: -; J: TRBJ2-6
DNA: TGTGCAGCAAGAGGGGGGGGGCAAGAGACCCAGTACTTC; CDR3: CAARGGGQETQYF; D: -; V: TRBV25-1; size: -; J: TRBJ2-5
DNA: TGTGCCACCAGTGATTTGGCAGGAATGAACACTGAAGCTTTCTTT; CDR3: CATSDLAGMNTEAFF; D: -; V: TRBV24-1; size: -; J: TRBJ1-1
DNA: TGTGCCACCAGCAGAGCCGGGGTGGAACAAGAGACCCAGTACTTC; CDR3: CATSRAGVEQETQYF; D: -; V: TRBV15; size: -; J: TRBJ2-5
DNA: TGTGCCAGCAGTAAAGGGATGTCTAATGAAAAACTGTTTTTT; CDR3: CASSKGMSNEKLFF; D: -; V: TRBV2; size: few; J: TRBJ1-4
DNA: TGTGCCAGCAGCCTCCGGGACAGTCTAAATGAGCAGTTCTTC; CDR3: CASSLRDSLNEQFF; D: TRBD1; V: TRBV11-2; size: few; J: TRBJ2-1
DNA: TGTGCCAGCAGCACTGGACAGCGACAAGGCTACACCTTC; CDR3: CASSTGQRQGYTF; D: -; V: TRBV7-9; size: once; J: TRBJ1-2